Listed here are 15 T cell receptor beta chains from one sample, sequenced in a study of Ad26.COV2.S vaccination and SARS-CoV-2 variants. Treatment indicated: over 15 received Ad26.COV2.S at low or high dose, single or two shots; about five received placebo; per-sample allocation not given. Day 63 following the first vaccine or placebo injection was when the samples were taken. Method: immunoSEQ multiplex PCR; TCRdb's copy keeps in-frame clones and lacks some. This sample yields about 420,000 clones, of which 88% are seen a single time; 3.6% belongs to the top ten. This specimen was peripheral blood, taken in a trial of Ad26.COV2.S vaccine versus placebo. The receptors were gathered from a person between 18 and 60 years old who received the Ad26.COV2.S COVID-19 vaccine or a placebo.

V usage is TRBV7-9 and J usage is TRBJ2-7; D unresolved. The CDR3 has 12 residues. The V end was cut by 5 bases, the J end by 3 bases, with 8 bases between. Germline CDR1 is SEHNR and CDR2 is FQNEAQ (reference sequence). The CDR3: CASSIDSYEQYF. The CDR3 region has the DNA TGTGCCAGCAGCATAGATAGCTACGAGCAGTACTTC.

This clone has just a few counts. The chain uses TRBV5-1 and TRBJ1-2; D unclear. CDR3 length: 13 amino acids. V was clipped by 0 bases and J by 6 bases, with 9 bases between them. The germline gives CDR1 SGHRS, CDR2 YFSETQ. The CDR3 region is CASSLEGFDGYTF. The CDR3 DNA reads as TGCGCCAGCAGCTTGGAAGGGTTCGATGGCTACACCTTC.

This sequence joins TRBV2 and TRBJ1-2; D unclear. There are 12 residues in the CDR3. Trimming stripped 5 bases from V and 5 bases from J, with 9 bases between. Germline CDR1 reads SNHLY; CDR2 reads FYNNEI. The CDR3 is CASSPKTYGYTF. Written as DNA, the CDR3 is TGTGCCAGCAGTCCTAAGACGTATGGCTACACCTTC.

V is TRBV3-1 (or the pseudogene TRBV3-2) and J is TRBJ2-7; D uncertain. Per the germline V gene, CDR1 is LGHDT and CDR2 is YNNKEL (reference sequence). The V gene lost 1 base and the J gene lost 0 bases, with 7 bases spanning the gap. The CDR3 extends over 14 amino acids. This CDR3 is CASSQVTSSYEQYF. CDR3 nucleotide sequence: TGTGCCAGCAGCCAAGTAACCAGCTCCTACGAGCAGTACTTC.

The chain recombines TRBV5-4 with TRBJ2-3; D is possibly TRBD2 (6 bases). The V end was cut by 7 bases, the J end by 4 bases, with 19 bases between. The germline V gene encodes CDR1 SGHNT and CDR2 YYREEE (reference sequence). The CDR3 consists of 15 residues. The CDR3 spells CASVEGSQGADTQYF. CDR3 DNA: TGTGCCAGCGTGGAGGGCTCTCAAGGGGCAGATACGCAGTATTTT.

The sample holds one count of this clone. This sequence joins TRBV28 and TRBJ2-1, with a weak D call TRBD2 (6 bases). The CDR3 is 15 residues long. Germline CDR1 and CDR2: MDHEN and SYDVKM. V was shortened by 3 bases and J by 0 bases, with 9 bases between the two germline ends. The CDR3 is CASSFRGSSYNEQFF. CDR3 in DNA: TGTGCCAGCAGTTTCCGGGGGAGCTCCTACAATGAGCAGTTCTTC.

The chain couples TRBV2 to TRBJ2-3; D is undetermined. CDR1 is SNHLY and CDR2 is FYNNEI in the germline V gene. This CDR3 comprises 12 residues. The ends were cut back, 11 bases at V and 2 bases at J, with 11 bases in the middle. The CDR3: CARGSYTDTQYF. The CDR3 DNA reads as TGTGCCCGAGGTAGTTACACAGATACGCAGTATTTT. The full variable domain, with the rest looked up from reference TRBV2 and TRBJ2-3, is EPEVTQTPSHQVTQMGQEVILRCVPISNHLYFYWYRQILGQKVEFLVSFYNNEISEKSEIFDDQFSVERPDGSNFTLKIRSTKLEDSAMYFCARGSYTDTQYFGPGTRLTVL.

The V and J genes are TRBV6-1 and TRBJ2-1; TRBD1 matches 8 bases. In germline, CDR1 is MNHNS, CDR2 SASEGT. This CDR3 comprises 16 residues. The J segment lost 3 bases and the V segment lost 4 bases, leaving 8 bases of the junction unmatched. CDR3 bases: TGTGCCAGCAGTGGCTCCAGGGGGCACCGCTACAATGAGCAGTTCTTC. Residues: CASSGSRGHRYNEQFF.

J is TRBJ2-1 and V is TRBV4-1, with TRBD2 identical over 13 bases. There are 16 residues in the CDR3. Germline assignment: CDR1 MGHRA and CDR2 YSYEKL. J lost 6 bases, V lost 3 bases, and 5 bases had no gene match. The CDR3 nucleotides read TGCGCCAGCAGCCAGCTCAGGACTAGCGGGGGCAATGAGCAGTTCTTC. Amino acid sequence: CASSQLRTSGGNEQFF.

CDR3 amino acids: CASSYSTGIITGELFF. DNA for the CDR3: TGCGCCAGCAGCTATTCGACAGGGATTATAACCGGGGAGCTGTTTTTT. This chain uses TRBV4-3 with TRBJ2-2, with TRBD1 matching 7 bases. CDR1 is LGHNA, CDR2 YSLEER, per germline. This CDR3 comprises 16 residues. V gave up 5 bases and J gave up 5 bases; unmatched junction bases: 11.

The chain has TRBV9 and TRBJ2-3, with 7 bases matching TRBD2. Germline trimming cut 0 bases from V and 2 bases from J; bases unmatched to any gene: 6. In germline, CDR1 is SGDLS, CDR2 YYNGEE. The CDR3 totals 16 residues. The CDR3 nucleotides are TGTGCCAGCAGCGTAGAAGGCGGGGGTACCACAGATACGCAGTATTTT. It yields the protein CASSVEGGGTTDTQYF.

J is TRBJ2-2 and V is TRBV19, with D maybe TRBD2 (6 bases). With 3 bases removed from V and 4 bases from J, the gap between germline ends came to 21 bases. The CDR3 spans 18 residues. Per the germline V gene, CDR1 is LNHDA and CDR2 is SQIVND (reference sequence). The CDR3 reads CASSIQLIGRLGTGELFF. The CDR3 nucleotides are TGTGCCAGTAGTATCCAATTAATAGGCCGACTAGGCACCGGGGAGCTGTTTTTT.

This chain connects TRBV5-1 to TRBJ2-2; 10 bases map to TRBD1. J gave up 3 bases and V 3 bases, and 2 bases lay outside the gene matches. Germline assignment: CDR1 SGHRS and CDR2 YFSETQ. The CDR3 covers 15 residues. The DNA for the CDR3 is TGCGCCAGCAGCTCGGACAGGGGGGACACCGGGGAGCTGTTTTTT. This gives the protein CASSSDRGDTGELFF.

V usage is TRBV19 and J usage is TRBJ2-7; D possibly corresponds to TRBD1 (6 bases). In germline, CDR1 is LNHDA, CDR2 SQIVND (reference sequence). The CDR3 has 15 amino acids. With 6 bases removed from V and 8 bases from J, the gap between germline ends came to 23 bases. This chain's CDR3 is CASSTPGQSDGKQYF. The CDR3 DNA reads as TGTGCCAGTAGCACACCGGGACAAAGTGATGGTAAGCAGTACTTC.

A remark on this clone: This sample includes further DNA sequences coding for the same CDR3. The V call is TRBV6-5, the J call TRBJ1-4; D ambiguous. CDR1 and CDR2 from the germline V gene are MNHEY and SVGAGI. The CDR3 is made up of 14 amino acids. V was pared by 2 bases and J by 0 bases, with 4 bases between. Here the CDR3 DNA reads TGTGCCAGCAGTTACAGTGCAACTAATGAAAAACTGTTTTTT. It encodes CASSYSATNEKLFF.